This record covers a single T cell receptor (beta chain). CDR3 length: 15 residues. Germline V CDR1 and CDR2: MGHRA, YSYEKL. The trim removed 4 bases at V and 4 bases at J, leaving 4 bases unmatched. This entry is derived from a study of shared clonotypes between healthy human individuals. Assay: immunoSEQ multiplex PCR; the TCRdb copy retains only in-frame clones and omits some. The repertoire holds 2 million to 2.5 million clones, with 93% as singletons. This chain connects TRBV4-1 to TRBJ1-4; 9 bases match TRBD1. Sequencing was done on a sample of naive CD4+ T cells from PBMCs. Subset specified: CD45RA+ positively selected. The receptor was derived from a man aged 18 to 29 in good health. Some clones in this sample may be carry-over from other donors' samples. CDR3 DNA: TGCGCCAGCAGCCGAGGGACAGGGAATAATGAAAAACTGTTTTTT. As protein: CASSRGTGNNEKLFF.